Listed here is a single T cell receptor beta chain. Its antigen remains unidentified. Base qualities are missing; no much larger clone stands one base away. Collaborating institutions collected whole blood in K2EDTA tubes following their own protocols. For TCRbeta analysis, collaborators shipped samples as frozen whole blood, isolated PBMCs, or DNA extracted from either of those sample types. These data belong to a study of blood T cell repertoires in COVID-19 (dated by TCRdb to 2019 to 2021). For the wider study: Samples covering the acute and convalescent phases of COVID-19 were provided by collaborators in the United States, Italy and Spain. The prospective study material was composed of cDNA or gDNA derived from T cells, B-cell-depleted T cells, or PBMCs. Subjects who had been exposed to COVID-19, were actively infected with it, or had recovered from it provided the deeply sampled blood TCRbeta repertoires that made up the dataset. The repertoires were made available in a free public database intended to serve as a resource for research on the immune response to SARS-CoV-2. Samples came from the ongoing ImmuneRACE study (first 160 participants) plus 1,254 subjects from 6 global collaborators. A de-identified subject ID, COVID-19 status, age in years and sex were almost always included in the sample metadata. Where available, HLA class I and class II types were taken from metadata supplied by the sample provider and were not determined by assay-based typing. Broader findings and caveats from the paper: The amount of clinical and demographic metadata varied by source and participant and was provided uncurated.

TCRbeta CDR3 regions were amplified from genomic DNA by means of the immunoSEQ Assay, a bias-controlled multiplex PCR. In the source study's methods: The number of nucleated cells in each sample was estimated by amplification of reference gene primers within the assay. Sequence reads were collapsed and filtered to measure the absolute abundance of every unique TCRbeta CDR3 rearrangement. For each sample, productive Simpson clonality was calculated as the square root of Simpson's diversity index across productive rearrangements. TCRdb carries this immuneACCESS record with in-frame sequences only. Its versions omit some clonotypes, under half of them owing to an unresolved V gene in the studies checked, with the rest unexplained. The V and J calls and clone size are taken from that table; D and trimming were inferred from the DNA. The sample table records roughly 42,000 clones; 75% to 90% of these occur just once. The top ten constitute roughly 9.5% of the sample.

V was cut back by 3 bases and J by 5 bases, leaving a gap of 9 bases between them. CDR1 and CDR2 were assigned from the germline V gene as KGHDR and SFDVKD. The CDR3 runs 14 residues from the cysteine to the phenylalanine. Only the CDR3 DNA stays, 42 bases, in frame from base 1. The sample was peripheral blood. Recombination linked TRBV24-1 to TRBJ2-2, with TRBD1 as a weak D call on 5 bases. The sequence derives from a man aged 25-45 years with active or convalescent COVID-19. The nucleotides are TGTGCCACCAGTGATCCGACAGCGACCGGGGAGCTGTTTTTT. It codes for CATSDPTATGELFF.